The table lists the clone carrying this T cell receptor (beta chain) with a few counts. This record comes from a study of response to subunit inactivated influenza vaccine. TCRdb ran MiXCR on the RT-PCR reads and lists one entry per CDR3 protein. This table has a few hundred thousand distinct CDR3 sequences, approximately 20% appearing once. Germline CDR1 and CDR2: DFQATT and SNEGSKA (reference sequence). With 2 bases clipped from V and 1 base from J, the junction kept 5 bases outside the gene matches. The length of the CDR3 is 15 residues. The material was PBMCs from blood, obtained approximately 22 months after vaccination. The source of this sequence is a man aged 45 to 75 who received an inactivated influenza vaccine. The chain recombines TRBV20-1 with TRBJ1-5; 7 bases fit TRBD1. In nucleotides, the CDR3 is TGCAGTGCTAGACCCCCAGGGGGGAGCAATCAGCCCCAGCATTTT. This sequence encodes CSARPPGGSNQPQHF.